These 8 T cell receptor beta chains came from one sample sequenced in a study of cytomegalovirus exposure and HLA in healthy donors (dated by TCRdb to about 2017). Library preparation was by the immunoSEQ multiplex PCR assay. A mixture of 60 forward primers for TCR Vbeta segments and 13 reverse primers for TCR Jbeta segments was used in the multiplex PCR. TCRdb provides this immuneACCESS table in a form limited to in-frame rearrangements. Some clones are lacking; in checked studies, under half of them reflect an unresolved V gene, and why the rest are absent is not known. The table for this sample lists around 75,000 clones; about 80% of them were counted only once. Around 3.7% of the sample is held by the ten biggest clonotypes. The sample comprised PBMCs. All receptors derive from a middle-aged man in good health and CMV-seronegative.

V usage is TRBV29-1 and J usage is TRBJ2-7, with 8 bases aligning to TRBD1. Trimming at V came to 4 bases and at J to 6 bases, leaving 8 bases not matched to a gene. Germline V gene data show CDR1 as SQVTM and CDR2 as ANQGSEA. CDR3 length equals 13 residues. CDR3 protein: CSVGTGITGEQYF. CDR3 nucleotides: TGCAGCGTTGGGACAGGGATAACGGGCGAGCAGTACTTC.

This clone was seen more than once but under ten times. The chain combines TRBV6-6 with TRBJ1-5; TRBD1 aligns across 7 bases. The junction had 8 bases not matched to a gene; V was cut back by 7 bases and J by 2 bases. The CDR3 spans 15 residues. The germline V gene has CDR1 MNHNY and CDR2 SVGAGI (reference sequence). CDR3 amino acids: CASNDRAYGNQPQHF. The CDR3 bases are TGTGCCAGCAATGACAGGGCCTACGGCAATCAGCCCCAGCATTTT.

This clone was seen only a few times. The chain is built from TRBV7-9 and TRBJ1-1, with 8 bases aligning to TRBD1. The CDR3 spans 15 residues. With V trimmed by 5 bases and J by 1 base, 6 bases remained unmatched. CDR1 is SEHNR and CDR2 is FQNEAQ in the germline V gene (reference sequence). The CDR3 DNA follows: TGTGCCAGCAGCCCCGGGACAGGCCCGAACACTGAAGCTTTCTTT. Its translation: CASSPGTGPNTEAFF.

The chain combines TRBV10-1 with TRBJ2-1; TRBD2 matches 8 bases. Per the germline V gene, CDR1 is WNHNN and CDR2 is SYGVQD (reference sequence). V gave up 4 bases and J gave up 2 bases; unmatched junction bases: 4. This CDR3 is built from 15 residues. The CDR3 is CASSGGGGTYNEQFF. The DNA of the CDR3 is TGCGCCAGCAGTGGCGGCGGGGGGACCTACAATGAGCAGTTCTTC.

The chain combines TRBV7-2 with TRBJ2-7; D uncertain. Germline V gene lookup returns CDR1 SGHTA and CDR2 FQGNSA. Deletions cut 5 bases from V and 5 bases from J, with 13 bases between. CDR3 length: 13 amino acids. CDR3 sequence (DNA): TGTGCCAGCAGCCTAAACCAGCGCGACGAGCAGTACTTC. Translated, it gives CASSLNQRDEQYF.

V is TRBV18 and J is TRBJ1-1; 8 nucleotides agree with TRBD1. Germline CDR1 and CDR2: KGHSH and LQKENI. With V trimmed by 0 bases and J by 0 bases, 6 bases remained unmatched. The CDR3 covers 17 residues. The chain's CDR3 is CASSPPAGTGMNTEAFF. The CDR3 DNA is TGTGCCAGCTCACCACCGGCCGGGACAGGAATGAACACTGAAGCTTTCTTT.

The J gene is TRBJ1-1, the V gene TRBV7-3, with 7 bases that match TRBD1. J lost 4 bases, V lost 0 bases, and 8 bases had no gene match. The V gene's germline CDR1 is SGHTA and CDR2 FQGTGA. The CDR3 is made up of 16 amino acids. The CDR3 DNA follows: TGTGCCAGCAGCTTAACTTACAGGGGCACGGGCACTGAAGCTTTCTTT. Translation: CASSLTYRGTGTEAFF.

About this clone: One junction end disagrees with the germline gene, perhaps due to a read error. The gene calls are TRBV7-9 and TRBJ2-1, with TRBD2 matching over 11 bases. CDR1 and CDR2 from the germline V gene are SEHNR and FQNEAQ (reference sequence). The CDR3 has 17 residues. The CDR3 here is CSSSFTSGGRSYNEQFF. The DNA of the CDR3 is TGTTCCAGCAGCTTCACTAGCGGGGGACGCTCCTACAATGAGCAGTTCTTC. The whole variable domain, filled in from reference TRBV7-9 and TRBJ2-1, reads DTGVSQNPRHKITKRGQNVTFRCDPISEHNRLYWYRQTLGQGPEFLTYFQNEAQLEKSRLLSDRFSAERPKGSFSTLEIQRTEQGDSAMYLCSSSFTSGGRSYNEQFFGPGTRLTVL.